The 10 T cell receptor beta chains below all came from one sample that was sequenced in a study of shared clonotypes between healthy human individuals. Here immunoSEQ multiplex PCR was the method, and the copy in TCRdb shows in-frame clones only, minus some. The sample lists roughly 590,000 clones; roughly 96% were seen once. CD45RO-negative cells were positively selected for CCR7, leaving out terminally differentiated effector memory CD45RA+ cells. The sample taken for sequencing was naive CD8+ T cells sorted from blood. The receptor source for this set is a woman aged 25 to 39 in good health.

This sequence joins TRBV28 and TRBJ1-1; 8 nucleotides agree with TRBD1. CDR1 is MDHEN, CDR2 SYDVKM, per germline. This CDR3 has 15 amino acids. Trimming took 7 bases from V and 0 from J; bases not matched to a gene: 7. The CDR3 sequence: CASTETGAMNTEAFF. Here the CDR3 DNA reads TGTGCCAGCACTGAGACAGGGGCCATGAACACTGAAGCTTTCTTT. Full variable domain (rest looked up from reference TRBV28 and TRBJ1-1): DVKVTQSSRYLVKRTGEKVFLECVQDMDHENMFWYRQDPGLGLRLIYFSYDVKMKEKGDIPEGYSVSREKKERFSLILESASTNQTSMYLCASTETGAMNTEAFFGQGTRLTVV.

This clone appeared a single time. J is TRBJ2-2 and V is TRBV4-1; no reliable D call. The CDR3 runs to 16 residues. Per germline, CDR1 MGHRA and CDR2 YSYEKL. V shed 1 base and J shed 4 bases, with 13 bases lying between them. In DNA, the CDR3 is TGCGCCAGCAGCCAAGTACGACTTAAAATCACCGGGGAGCTGTTTTTT. It translates to CASSQVRLKITGELFF.

V usage is TRBV5-4 and J usage is TRBJ2-3; 9 positions match TRBD1. CDR1 and CDR2 from the germline V gene are SGHNT and YYREEE (reference sequence). The CDR3 runs 15 residues. V shed 4 bases and J 4 bases; nucleotides not matched to a gene: 7. Here the CDR3 reads CASSILQGAADTQYF. The CDR3, as DNA: TGTGCCAGCAGCATACTACAGGGGGCGGCAGATACGCAGTATTTT.

The chain is built from TRBV13 and TRBJ2-3; 10 bases fit TRBD2. The germline V gene encodes CDR1 PRHDT and CDR2 FYEKMQ (reference sequence). The CDR3 spans 16 residues. After removal of 3 bases from V and 2 bases from J, the junction contained 5 bases not matched to a gene. In DNA form, the CDR3 reads TGTGCCAGCAGCTTCGGACTAGCGGACCTCACAGATACGCAGTATTTT. It translates to CASSFGLADLTDTQYF.

The chain has TRBV29-1 and TRBJ2-3, with D possibly matching TRBD2 (6 bases). Germline V CDR1 and CDR2: SQVTM, ANQGSEA. Trimming shortened V by 3 bases and J by 4 bases, and 14 bases separated the two germline ends. This CDR3 comprises 14 residues. CDR3 bases: TGCAGCGTTGATCGGGAGAGGCTATCAGATACGCAGTATTTT. Translated, it gives CSVDRERLSDTQYF.

The V gene is TRBV4-1, the J gene TRBJ1-4; no firm D call. The CDR3 consists of 13 residues. The V gene lost 1 base and the J gene lost 15 bases, with 15 bases spanning the gap. Per the germline V gene, CDR1 is MGHRA and CDR2 is YSYEKL. The CDR3 spells CASSQVMMDGLFF. CDR3 sequence (DNA): TGCGCCAGCAGCCAAGTAATGATGGACGGGTTGTTTTTT.

This chain joins TRBV28 and TRBJ2-1, with 10 nucleotides matching TRBD2. The V gene end was trimmed by 3 bases and the J gene end by 0 bases; junction bases not matched to a gene: 14. Germline V CDR1 and CDR2: MDHEN, SYDVKM. The CDR3 is 20 amino acids. CDR3 sequence: CASSFLRLAGDSSSYNEQFF. In nucleotides, the CDR3 is TGTGCCAGCAGTTTTTTGCGGCTAGCGGGAGATTCTAGCTCCTACAATGAGCAGTTCTTC.

The genes are TRBV6-1 and TRBJ2-7; maybe TRBD1 (6 bases). Trimming pared 3 bases from V and 3 bases from J, leaving 12 bases between. The CDR3 sequence is 14 residues long. Germline V gene sequence: CDR1 MNHNS, CDR2 SASEGT. This chain's CDR3 is CASSETGTSYEQYF. The CDR3 DNA follows: TGTGCCAGCAGTGAGACCGGGACAAGCTACGAGCAGTACTTC.

The chain combines TRBV2 with TRBJ2-3; the D gene is possibly TRBD2 (6 bases). The CDR3 has 13 amino acids. Germline values: CDR1 SNHLY, CDR2 FYNNEI. V lost 6 bases and J lost 6, with 13 bases in between. The CDR3 bases are TGTGCCAGCAGGGGGGGACTGGGGGATACGCAGTATTTT. It yields the protein CASRGGLGDTQYF.

This chain connects TRBV7-6 to TRBJ1-2, with a weak D call TRBD1 (6 bases). CDR1 and CDR2 (germline): SGHVS, FNYEAQ. Trimming cost V 1 base and J 6 bases, with 15 bases left between them. This CDR3 spans 15 amino acids. CDR3 residues: CASSLVPGVVDGYTF. In DNA, the CDR3 is TGTGCCAGCAGCTTAGTCCCAGGGGTTGTTGATGGCTACACCTTC. Full variable domain (remainder filled in from reference TRBV7-6 and TRBJ1-2): GAGVSQSPRYKVTKRGQDVALRCDPISGHVSLYWYRQALGQGPEFLTYFNYEAQQDKSGLPNDRFSAERPEGSISTLTIQRTEQRDSAMYRCASSLVPGVVDGYTFGSGTRLTVV.